This entry concerns a single T cell receptor beta chain. The target antigen is unknown. Each CDR3 protein gets one entry after TCRdb re-called the reads with MiXCR. The table lists tens of thousands of distinct CDR3 sequences, about 19% of them singletons. The V segment lost 3 bases and the J segment 1 base; nucleotides outside the gene matches: 5. CDR1 and CDR2 (germline): LGHDT, YNNKEL (reference sequence). CDR3 length: 17 residues. These data belong to a study of T cell repertoires in cytomegalovirus infection. Turning to the study itself: As its CMV epitopes, the study selected recently identified HLA-C-restricted and well-studied HLA-B-restricted targets. Indications of both CMV infection and matching HLA type were provided by public TCR beta signatures.

General study results and limits: Carriers of CMV and the relevant HLA type were discriminated by public TCR beta frequency. The study found HLA-C-restricted CMV-specific TCR beta clonotypes dominating the ex vivo response.

The sample in question was CD8+ T cells from cultured PBMCs, obtained from culture after CMV antigen stimulation. This clonotype was sampled from a human donor in good health (CMV status not recorded). Some clones in this sample may be carry-over from other donors' samples. The rearrangement links TRBV3-1 to TRBJ2-2, with TRBD2 identical over 10 bases. This CDR3 reads CASSHPGLAENTGELFF. As DNA, the CDR3 is TGTGCCAGCAGCCACCCTGGACTAGCGGAGAACACCGGGGAGCTGTTTTTT.